The TCR beta chain described here comes from a study of OX40 agonist ivuxolimab in advanced cancers. Only in-frame clones appear in the TCRdb table, and some are missing; sequencing was by immunoSEQ multiplex PCR. Among some 79,000 clones listed, approximately 88% were seen once. The CDR3 length is 15 residues. Losses at the gene ends were 5 bases for V and 7 bases for J; bases not matched to a gene: 7. The germline V gene has CDR1 MNHNS and CDR2 SASEGT. The sequence was obtained from an adult with an advanced solid tumor such as melanoma, head and neck, liver or kidney cancer. The sequences come from CD4+ or CD8+ T cells sorted from blood, collected in a trial of the OX40 agonist ivuxolimab. The J gene is TRBJ2-7, the V gene TRBV6-1; 14 positions agree with TRBD2. The CDR3 DNA follows: TGTGCCAGCAGTATTGGACTAGCGGGAGGTATTGAGCAGTACTTC. Encoded protein: CASSIGLAGGIEQYF.